This passage covers 20 T cell receptor beta chains from one sample sequenced in a study of neurological immune-mediated disorders. A single record per CDR3 protein comes from TCRdb applying MiXCR to the 5' RACE reads. This sample has fewer than 90,000 distinct CDR3 sequences, with around 10% found just once. Input material: PBMCs. These receptors all stem from a man aged 40-55 years in good health.

This clonotype was found many times. The genes are TRBV5-5 and TRBJ1-2; a possible D gene is TRBD1 (6 bases). V dropped 3 bases and J dropped 5 bases, with 11 bases sitting between them. The CDR3 covers 13 residues. Germline CDR1 reads SGHKS; CDR2 reads YYEKEE (reference sequence). DNA for the CDR3: TGTGCCAGCAGCTACCGGGACACTTATGGCTACACCTTC. Its translation: CASSYRDTYGYTF.

This clonotype was seen at least ten times. V gene TRBV10-3 combines with J gene TRBJ1-1; D unresolved. CDR1 is ENHRY, CDR2 SYGVKD, per germline. V was pared by 6 bases and J by 4 bases, with 18 bases between. This CDR3 has 15 residues. CDR3: CAISRLGLQITEAFF. The CDR3 region has the DNA TGTGCCATCAGCCGGTTGGGCCTACAAATCACTGAAGCTTTCTTT.

This clonotype was recorded many times. V gene TRBV5-1 combines with J gene TRBJ2-7; weak D call: TRBD2 (6 bases). Trimming removed 4 bases from V and 6 bases from J, with 14 bases in between. This CDR3 has 13 residues. CDR1 is SGHRS, CDR2 YFSETQ, per germline. The CDR3 reads CASSTGLTPEQYF. The CDR3 region has the DNA TGCGCCAGCAGCACCGGACTAACTCCCGAGCAGTACTTC.

This clonotype appeared many times. The chain links TRBV7-9 to TRBJ2-3; D not certain. V lost 6 bases and J lost 6, with 7 bases in between. This CDR3 has 11 amino acids. Germline V lookup: CDR1 SEHNR, CDR2 FQNEAQ (reference sequence). The CDR3 loop reads CASRTGDTQYF. The CDR3, as DNA: TGTGCCAGCAGGACCGGGGATACGCAGTATTTT.

This clonotype was counted ten times or more. V usage is TRBV5-1 and J usage is TRBJ2-7; tentatively, D is TRBD1 (6 bases). The CDR3 contains 13 residues. The V gene's germline CDR1 is SGHRS and CDR2 YFSETQ. V shed 3 bases and J shed 2 bases, with 9 bases lying between them. CDR3 bases: TGCGCCAGCAGCTCGGACAGAGCCTACGAGCAGTACTTC. Its translation is CASSSDRAYEQYF.

This clonotype was detected many times. The V gene is TRBV5-1, the J gene TRBJ2-2; D gene uncertain. Germline CDR1 reads SGHRS; CDR2 reads YFSETQ. The CDR3 covers 15 residues. Trimming cost V 2 bases and J 1 base, with 9 bases left between them. The CDR3: CASSFVLGNTGELFF. DNA for the CDR3: TGCGCCAGCAGCTTCGTCCTTGGGAACACCGGGGAGCTGTTTTTT.

This clonotype was observed at least ten times. This chain uses TRBV7-3 with TRBJ2-1; the D gene is possibly TRBD2 (5 bases). There are 17 residues in the CDR3. V lost 5 bases to trimming and J lost 1 base, with 18 bases between them. From germline, CDR1 is SGHTA and CDR2 FQGTGA. CDR3 nucleotides: TGTGCCAGCAGCCCCGCGCCCCGGGGTAGATCCTACAATGAGCAGTTCTTC. This encodes CASSPAPRGRSYNEQFF.

This clonotype was counted at least ten times. The rearrangement links TRBV2 to TRBJ2-1, with D maybe TRBD2 (6 bases). CDR3 length: 11 amino acids. V dropped 6 bases and J dropped 12 bases, with 12 bases sitting between them. The germline V gene encodes CDR1 SNHLY and CDR2 FYNNEI. The CDR3 loop is CASRPLGGQFF. In nucleotides, the CDR3 is TGTGCCAGCAGACCCCTCGGGGGGCAGTTCTTC.

This clonotype came up a few times. The chain joins TRBV29-1 to TRBJ1-1; D perhaps matches TRBD1 (5 bases). The CDR3 contains 12 residues. V was trimmed by 6 bases and J by 11 bases, leaving 19 bases between them. From germline, CDR1 is SQVTM and CDR2 ANQGSEA. CDR3 in amino acids: CSVEDTLSEAFF. DNA of the CDR3: TGCAGCGTGGAGGACACCCTGTCAGAGGCTTTCTTT. Based on the CDR3 plus reference TRBV29-1 and TRBJ1-1, the full variable domain is SAVISQKPSRDICQRGTSLTIQCQVDSQVTMMFWYRQQPGQSLTLIATANQGSEATYESGFVIDKFPISRPNLTFSTLTVSNMSPEDSSIYLCSVEDTLSEAFFGQGTRLTVV.

The V gene is TRBV20-1, the J gene TRBJ2-7; perhaps TRBD1 as D (6 bases). V lost 4 bases to trimming and J lost 2 bases, with 9 bases between them. The CDR3 loop spans 12 amino acids. The germline gives CDR1 DFQATT, CDR2 SNEGSKA (reference sequence). As DNA, the CDR3 is TGCAGTGCTAACTCAGGGGCCTACGAGCAGTACTTC. Residues: CSANSGAYEQYF.

This clonotype was found many times. V gene TRBV5-1 combines with J gene TRBJ2-3, with TRBD2 matching 11 bases. J lost 2 bases, V lost 3 bases, and 8 bases had no gene match. The CDR3 sequence is 17 residues long. Germline assignment: CDR1 SGHRS and CDR2 YFSETQ. CDR3 protein: CASSSPGTSGFTDTQYF. CDR3 coding DNA: TGCGCCAGCAGCTCCCCTGGGACTAGCGGATTCACAGATACGCAGTATTTT.

This chain uses TRBV12-3 or TRBV12-4 with TRBJ2-3; TRBD2 might be the D (6 bases). This CDR3 has 16 amino acids. Between the trimmed V and J ends, which lost 6 bases and 2 bases, there was a span of 18 bases. CDR3 residues: CASSWMWEAVTDTQYF. CDR3 bases: TGTGCCAGCAGCTGGATGTGGGAGGCGGTCACAGATACGCAGTATTTT.

This clonotype was seen ten or more times. The chain recombines TRBV12-3 or TRBV12-4 with TRBJ2-3; the match to TRBD1 covers 8 bases. The junction had 7 bases not matched to a gene; V was cut back by 3 bases and J by 5 bases. This CDR3 spans 15 amino acids. The DNA of the CDR3 is TGTGCCAGCAGTTTCTTCAGGGGGCTGGTAGATACGCAGTATTTT. The encoded protein is CASSFFRGLVDTQYF.

This clonotype counts as medium-sized. This chain connects TRBV12-3 or TRBV12-4 to TRBJ1-6; 7 nucleotides align to TRBD1. CDR3 length: 14 residues. The CDR3: CASQSRTGGFPLHF. The CDR3 nucleotides are TGTGCTTCCCAGAGCCGGACAGGAGGATTCCCCCTCCACTTT.

The chain is built from TRBV20-1 and TRBJ2-1, with D uncertain. The CDR3 extends over 11 amino acids. V was clipped by 3 bases and J by 9 bases, with 9 bases between them. Germline assignment: CDR1 DFQATT and CDR2 SNEGSKA (reference sequence). The CDR3 loop is CSASDNAEQFF. In DNA form, the CDR3 reads TGCAGTGCTAGCGACAACGCTGAGCAGTTCTTC.

By sample fraction, this clonotype is medium-sized. The rearrangement links TRBV5-1 to TRBJ2-1, with 13 bases fitting TRBD2. The CDR3 loop spans 17 amino acids. Germline V lookup: CDR1 SGHRS, CDR2 YFSETQ. The V and J ends lost 2 bases and 9 bases, in that order; junction bases with no gene match: 11. The chain's CDR3 is CASSFVQTSGGAGEQFF. CDR3 in DNA: TGCGCCAGCAGCTTTGTCCAAACTAGCGGGGGGGCCGGTGAGCAGTTCTTC.

This clonotype was picked up many times. The CDR3 nucleotides are TGTGCCAGCAGCTCACCGAAGGGAGAGGGAACCAATGAGCAGTTCTTC. This sequence encodes CASSSPKGEGTNEQFF. The chain uses TRBV7-6 and TRBJ2-1; D may be TRBD2 (5 bases). Trimming took off 4 bases at V and 6 bases at J, with 19 bases between the two ends. This CDR3 contains 16 residues. Germline V gene sequence: CDR1 SGHVS, CDR2 FNYEAQ.

This clonotype has ten or more counts. The rearrangement joins TRBV7-3 to TRBJ2-7, with no clear D. CDR1 and CDR2 (germline): SGHTA, FQGTGA. This CDR3 spans 11 amino acids. Trimming shortened V by 5 bases and J by 4 bases, and 6 bases separated the two germline ends. CDR3 amino acids: CASSTQYEQYF. CDR3 nucleotide sequence: TGTGCCAGCAGCACCCAATACGAGCAGTACTTC.

This clonotype was seen only a few times. The V call is TRBV5-6, the J call TRBJ1-1; the D is unclear. Germline lookup yields CDR1 SGHDT and CDR2 YYEEEE. CDR3 size: 15 residues. V lost 2 bases and J lost 1, with 12 bases in between. CDR3: CASSLRSTGNTEAFF. The CDR3 DNA follows: TGTGCCAGCAGCTTACGATCAACCGGGAACACTGAAGCTTTCTTT.

Concerning this clonotype itself: A much larger clone lies a single base off, so this may be a read error. The V and J genes are TRBV14 and TRBJ2-1; 9 nucleotides align to TRBD2. CDR1 SGHDN and CDR2 FVKESK come from the germline V gene. This CDR3 comprises 18 residues. For the CDR3, the DNA is TGTGCCATCAGCCAAGATTACAAAGCGGGAGGTCTCGGCGATGAGCAGTTCTTC. Protein sequence: CAISQDYKAGGLGDEQFF.